The 9 T cell receptor beta chains below all came from one sample that was sequenced in a study of blood T cell repertoires in COVID-19. Using immunoSEQ multiplex PCR, the repertoire was profiled, and TCRdb retains in-frame clones only, with some absent. The data hold roughly 300,000 clones, with approximately 88% observed a single time. Sequencing was carried out using peripheral blood. The origin of the receptors is a man aged 18 to 29 who had recovered from COVID-19.

This clone was observed a single time. The chain recombines TRBV7-8 with TRBJ1-3; D is possibly TRBD1 (6 bases). Germline loops: CDR1 SGHVS, CDR2 FQNEAQ. Trimming left V 5 bases short and J 4 bases short, with 15 bases between. The CDR3 covers 15 residues. CDR3 sequence: CASSPGETLGNTIYF. The CDR3 DNA follows: TGTGCCAGCAGCCCAGGGGAGACCCTCGGAAACACCATATATTTT. Filled out from reference TRBV7-8 and TRBJ1-3, the complete variable domain reads GAGVSQSPRYKVAKRGQDVALRCDPISGHVSLFWYQQALGQGPEFLTYFQNEAQLDKSGLPSDRFFAERPEGSVSTLKIQRTQQEDSAVYLCASSPGETLGNTIYFGEGSWLTVV.

This sequence joins TRBV3-1 (or the pseudogene TRBV3-2) and TRBJ1-1, with D unclear. The CDR3 spans 12 residues. V was pared by 4 bases and J by 1 base, with 4 bases between. Germline assignment: CDR1 LGHDT and CDR2 YNNKEL (reference sequence). The CDR3 sequence: CASSPTNTEAFF. CDR3 coding DNA: TGTGCCAGCAGCCCTACGAACACTGAAGCTTTCTTT.

This rearrangement joins TRBV27 to TRBJ2-7; D might be TRBD1 (5 bases). Germline V gene sequence: CDR1 MNHEY, CDR2 SMNVEV (reference sequence). The CDR3 has 14 amino acids. V was trimmed by 2 bases and J by 0 bases, leaving 8 bases between them. The DNA for the CDR3 is TGTGCCAGCAGTTTAGCAGGGAACTCCTACGAGCAGTACTTC. Translating it yields CASSLAGNSYEQYF.

On this clone itself: The sample has other DNA sequences that encode this CDR3 too. The CDR3 is CASSYGAGASYEQYF. The CDR3 DNA is TGTGCCAGCAGTTATGGAGCGGGGGCGAGCTACGAGCAGTACTTC. This chain links TRBV6-5 with TRBJ2-7; 8 positions agree with TRBD2. J gave up 3 bases and V 3 bases, and 7 bases lay outside the gene matches. Germline CDR1 is MNHEY and CDR2 is SVGAGI. This CDR3 has 15 amino acids.

V and J are TRBV7-5 and TRBJ2-3; TRBD2 is the table's D call, not checked against the DNA. TRBV7-5 is deemed a pseudogene. This CDR3 contains 20 residues. Here the CDR3 reads CARSLDRAEVTPCSTDTQYF. The DNA for the CDR3 is TGTGCCAGAAGCTTAGATCGAGCGGAGGTAACCCCCTGTAGCACAGATACGCAGTATTTT.

DNA for the CDR3: TGCAGCGTGGGACAGGCGACCTCCTATGGCTACACCTTC. It encodes CSVGQATSYGYTF. The rearrangement joins TRBV29-1 to TRBJ1-2; 8 bases map to TRBD1. Looked up from germline, CDR1 is SQVTM and CDR2 is ANQGSEA. This CDR3 is 13 amino acids long. The junction had 7 bases not matched to a gene; V was cut back by 6 bases and J by 4 bases.

J is TRBJ1-1 and V is TRBV5-1; 8 positions match TRBD1. The CDR3 consists of 16 residues. Per the germline V gene, CDR1 is SGHRS and CDR2 is YFSETQ. Losses at the gene ends were 0 bases for V and 6 bases for J; bases not matched to a gene: 10. Here the CDR3 reads CASSLETGVMEAEAFF. The CDR3 nucleotides read TGCGCCAGCAGCTTGGAGACAGGGGTAATGGAAGCTGAAGCTTTCTTT.

This clone was picked up one time. The chain uses TRBV11-2 and TRBJ1-5; D may be TRBD1 (5 bases). This CDR3 has 12 residues. The V end lost 0 bases, the J end lost 11 bases, and 8 bases lay between the germline ends. CDR1 and CDR2 from the germline V gene are SGHAT and FQNNGV. The CDR3 region has the DNA TGTGCCAGCAGCTTAGATCGGGGGACCCAGCATTTT. Amino acid sequence: CASSLDRGTQHF.

This chain uses TRBV24-1 with TRBJ1-5; D remains ambiguous. The germline V gene encodes CDR1 KGHDR and CDR2 SFDVKD. The CDR3 is made up of 14 amino acids. Trimming stripped 5 bases from V and 0 bases from J, with 7 bases between. CDR3 sequence (DNA): TGTGCCACCAGTGGCGGGGATAGCAATCAGCCCCAGCATTTT. Translated: CATSGGDSNQPQHF.